Below, 26 T cell receptor beta chains from the same sample are listed, as sequenced in a study of CD8 T cells in ankylosing spondylitis. One entry per CDR3 protein results from TCRdb running MiXCR on the 5' RACE reads. Of hundreds of thousands of distinct CDR3 sequences listed, about 20% were seen once; the top ten hold 3% to 4%. Sequencing used blood, either unsorted or a sorted T cell fraction (not recorded which). These receptor sequences come from a female donor with ankylosing spondylitis or in good health (not recorded which).

This clonotype was found many times. The chain links TRBV20-1 to TRBJ2-4; 7 bases are shared with TRBD2. Germline CDR1 and CDR2: DFQATT and SNEGSKA (reference sequence). After removal of 3 bases from V and 1 base from J, the junction contained 3 bases not matched to a gene. The CDR3 loop spans 14 amino acids. CDR3 DNA: TGCAGTGCTAGTACTAGCGACGCCAAAAACATTCAGTACTTC. Encoded protein: CSASTSDAKNIQYF.

This clonotype was counted ten times or more. The chain recombines TRBV2 with TRBJ2-7; the match to TRBD2 covers 7 bases. With V trimmed by 7 bases and J by 3 bases, 9 bases remained unmatched. The CDR3 spans 14 residues. The germline gives CDR1 SNHLY, CDR2 FYNNEI. The CDR3 loop is CASTVQSGDYEQYF. CDR3 in DNA: TGTGCCAGCACCGTCCAAAGCGGGGACTACGAGCAGTACTTC. Full variable domain (missing parts from reference TRBV2 and TRBJ2-7): EPEVTQTPSHQVTQMGQEVILRCVPISNHLYFYWYRQILGQKVEFLVSFYNNEISEKSEIFDDQFSVERPDGSNFTLKIRSTKLEDSAMYFCASTVQSGDYEQYFGPGTRLTVT.

This clonotype occurred many times. The rearrangement links TRBV2 to TRBJ2-6; no reliable D call. Trimming left V 5 bases short and J 0 bases short, with 8 bases between. This CDR3 has 15 residues. The germline V gene has CDR1 SNHLY and CDR2 FYNNEI. In DNA form, the CDR3 reads TGTGCCAGCAGTCTGGCATACTCTGGGGCCAACGTCCTGACTTTC. Translation gives CASSLAYSGANVLTF.

This clonotype was seen at least ten times. The rearrangement joins TRBV29-1 to TRBJ1-1; 7 bases are shared with TRBD1. J lost 1 base, V lost 4 bases, and 6 bases had no gene match. Per the germline V gene, CDR1 is SQVTM and CDR2 is ANQGSEA. The CDR3 length is 14 residues. The CDR3 spells CSVAKGARNTEAFF. CDR3 bases: TGCAGCGTTGCTAAGGGGGCGCGGAACACTGAAGCTTTCTTT.

The V gene is TRBV5-4, the J gene TRBJ2-7; 11 bases agree with TRBD2. The CDR3 extends over 16 amino acids. The V gene end was trimmed by 2 bases and the J gene end by 4 bases; junction bases not matched to a gene: 8. Germline V CDR1 and CDR2: SGHNT, YYREEE (reference sequence). This chain's CDR3 is CASSLGSTSGTYEQYF. CDR3 bases: TGTGCCAGCAGCTTAGGGTCGACTAGCGGGACTTACGAGCAGTACTTC.

This clonotype was seen a handful of times. The chain links TRBV6-4 to TRBJ2-1; possible D gene TRBD2, 6 bases. The ends were cut back, 2 bases at V and 12 bases at J, with 8 bases in the middle. The CDR3 sequence is 11 residues long. The germline gives CDR1 MRHNA, CDR2 SNTAGT. CDR3 sequence (DNA): TGTGCCAGCAGTGACGGGGGAGGGCAGTTCTTC. Translated: CASSDGGGQFF.

This clonotype came up a few times. The chain combines TRBV5-4 with TRBJ2-1, with 7 bases identical to TRBD2. The junction had 11 bases not matched to a gene; V was cut back by 5 bases and J by 0 bases. This CDR3 spans 17 amino acids. CDR1 and CDR2 from the germline V gene are SGHNT and YYREEE (reference sequence). In DNA form, the CDR3 reads TGTGCCAGCAGGCCGGGACTACCCGAAAGCTCCTACAATGAGCAGTTCTTC. Translated: CASRPGLPESSYNEQFF.

V usage is TRBV6-2 or TRBV6-3 and J usage is TRBJ2-7, with 10 bases aligning to TRBD1. The CDR3 is made up of 15 amino acids. The trim removed 6 bases at V and 0 bases at J, leaving 5 bases unmatched. CDR1 and CDR2 from the germline V gene are MNHEY and SVGEGT. The CDR3 nucleotides are TGTGCCAGCAGGGCGGACAGGGGGTTCTCCTACGAGCAGTACTTC. Its protein is CASRADRGFSYEQYF.

This chain links TRBV18 with TRBJ2-3, with 8 bases matching TRBD1. The CDR3 spans 13 residues. With V trimmed by 8 bases and J by 1 base, 2 bases remained unmatched. CDR1 and CDR2 (germline): KGHSH, LQKENI. CDR3 in amino acids: CASRQGRTDTQYF. DNA for the CDR3: TGTGCCAGCAGACAGGGGCGCACAGATACGCAGTATTTT.

This clonotype was counted ten times or more. The CDR3 DNA reads TGCAGTGCTAAAAGGGGGTATGGCTACACCTTC. Translating it yields CSAKRGYGYTF. The chain links TRBV20-1 to TRBJ1-2; a weak D match, TRBD1 (6 bases). Germline CDR1 is DFQATT and CDR2 is SNEGSKA (reference sequence). The CDR3 sequence is 11 residues long. V was pared by 4 bases and J by 5 bases, with 8 bases between.

This clonotype was counted ten times or more. This CDR3 reads CASSDLLSTSGRGETQYF. CDR3 sequence (DNA): TGTGCCAGCAGTGATCTTTTAAGTACTAGCGGGAGAGGAGAGACCCAGTACTTC. The chain links TRBV12-3 or TRBV12-4 to TRBJ2-5; 11 bases map to TRBD2. The CDR3 spans 18 residues. Trimming at V came to 5 bases and at J to 4 bases, leaving 15 bases not matched to a gene.

In this sample, this clonotype turned up once. V usage is TRBV7-2 and J usage is TRBJ2-4, with a possible D match to TRBD2 (6 bases). With 3 bases removed from V and 8 bases from J, the gap between germline ends came to 17 bases. Germline assignment: CDR1 SGHTA and CDR2 FQGNSA. The length of the CDR3 is 15 residues. Here the CDR3 reads CASSFWRERRDIQYF. CDR3 DNA sequence: TGTGCCAGCAGCTTTTGGAGGGAGCGTCGTGACATTCAGTACTTC.

The chain is built from TRBV6-2 or TRBV6-3 and TRBJ2-1, with 8 bases lining up with TRBD2. The CDR3 covers 14 residues. The germline V gene encodes CDR1 MNHEY and CDR2 SVGEGT. Germline trimming cut 6 bases from V and 10 bases from J; bases unmatched to any gene: 11. CDR3 in amino acids: CASSPTHSSGEQFF. The CDR3 DNA sequence: TGTGCCAGCAGCCCCACCCATTCTAGCGGGGAGCAGTTCTTC.

The J gene is TRBJ2-6, the V gene TRBV19; no reliable D call. This CDR3 has 15 amino acids. In germline, CDR1 is LNHDA, CDR2 SQIVND (reference sequence). V was cut by 5 bases and J by 0 bases, with 8 bases left in between. The DNA of the CDR3 is TGTGCCAGTAGTTTCTTACGCTCTGGGGCCAACGTCCTGACTTTC. Encoded protein: CASSFLRSGANVLTF.

This chain links TRBV12-3 or TRBV12-4 with TRBJ2-1, with 9 bases aligning to TRBD1. The CDR3 is 15 residues long. Trimming cost V 9 bases and J 4 bases; bases outside gene matches: 10. CDR3 protein: CASTGRQGGYNEQFF. CDR3 coding DNA: TGTGCCAGTACGGGAAGACAGGGGGGATACAATGAGCAGTTCTTC.

The chain couples TRBV7-2 to TRBJ2-2, with D unresolved. Trimming removed 5 bases at V and 2 bases at J, with 9 bases between. Per germline, CDR1 SGHTA and CDR2 FQGNSA. The CDR3 contains 14 residues. CDR3 loop: CASSPDPNTGELFF. The CDR3 DNA follows: TGTGCCAGCAGCCCAGATCCAAACACCGGGGAGCTGTTTTTT.

The rearrangement links TRBV5-1 to TRBJ2-3; no reliable D call. The CDR3 contains 14 residues. Trimming shortened V by 3 bases and J by 0 bases, and 8 bases separated the two germline ends. The germline gives CDR1 SGHRS, CDR2 YFSETQ. CDR3: CASSYETSTDTQYF. CDR3 DNA: TGCGCCAGCAGCTACGAGACCAGCACAGATACGCAGTATTTT.

The chain has TRBV5-5 and TRBJ2-7; D not resolved. Trimming cost V 2 bases and J 3 bases, with 12 bases left between them. This CDR3 has 14 amino acids. Germline V CDR1 and CDR2: SGHKS, YYEKEE (reference sequence). The CDR3 protein is CASSLGQGIYEQYF. The CDR3 DNA sequence: TGTGCCAGCAGCTTAGGTCAAGGGATCTACGAGCAGTACTTC.

This clonotype was observed at least ten times. The V gene is TRBV15, the J gene TRBJ2-1, with 9 bases identical to TRBD2. Trimming cost V 3 bases and J 3 bases; bases outside gene matches: 6. The CDR3 has 16 residues. Germline loops: CDR1 LNHNV, CDR2 YYDKDF (reference sequence). This CDR3 reads CATSSRTSANYNEQFF. CDR3 in DNA: TGTGCCACCAGCAGCCGGACTAGCGCCAACTACAATGAGCAGTTCTTC. The entire variable domain, with the rest obtained from reference TRBV15 and TRBJ2-1, is as follows: DAMVIQNPRYQVTQFGKPVTLSCSQTLNHNVMYWYQQKSSQAPKLLFHYYDKDFNNEADTPDNFQSRRPNTSFCFLDIRSPGLGDTAMYLCATSSRTSANYNEQFFGPGTRLTVL.

This clonotype turned up a few times. The rearrangement joins TRBV12-3 or TRBV12-4 to TRBJ2-1; TRBD2 matches at 8 bases. CDR3 length: 16 residues. Trimming at V came to 3 bases and at J to 5 bases, leaving 9 bases not matched to a gene. The CDR3 sequence is CASSLDGRAVHNEQFF. CDR3 bases: TGTGCCAGCAGTTTGGACGGGAGGGCCGTGCACAATGAGCAGTTCTTC.

The sample holds a few counts of this clonotype. The CDR3 bases are TGTGCCAGCAGGACCAATAGCGGGAGAGGCCAAGAGACCCAGTACTTC. This gives the protein CASRTNSGRGQETQYF. The rearrangement joins TRBV27 to TRBJ2-5; the match to TRBD2 covers 9 bases. The CDR3 sequence is 16 residues long. V dropped 6 bases and J dropped 1; count of bases not matched to a gene: 9. CDR1 and CDR2 from the germline V gene are MNHEY and SMNVEV (reference sequence).

This chain connects TRBV20-1 to TRBJ2-5; D gene unclear. V was cut by 7 bases and J by 1 base, with 16 bases left in between. Germline CDR1 reads DFQATT; CDR2 reads SNEGSKA (reference sequence). The CDR3 runs to 14 residues. The CDR3 nucleotides read TGCAGTGATAAAAAGGGCTCATTCCAAGAGACCCAGTACTTC. Its translation is CSDKKGSFQETQYF.

J is TRBJ2-7 and V is TRBV20-1; D is possibly TRBD1 (6 bases). Germline V gives CDR1 DFQATT, CDR2 SNEGSKA (reference sequence). The CDR3 spans 14 residues. Trimming removed 0 bases from V and 0 bases from J, with 9 bases in between. The CDR3: CSARDGGSSYEQYF. CDR3 in DNA: TGCAGTGCTAGAGATGGGGGCTCCTCCTACGAGCAGTACTTC.

The rearrangement links TRBV5-6 to TRBJ2-2, with TRBD2 identical over 9 bases. Germline CDR1 reads SGHDT; CDR2 reads YYEEEE. The ends lost 3 bases at V and 4 bases at J; junction bases unmatched: 16. The CDR3 totals 19 residues. The CDR3 is CASSSWTSVQWRITGELFF. The DNA for the CDR3 is TGTGCCAGCAGCTCCTGGACTAGCGTACAGTGGCGGATCACCGGGGAGCTGTTTTTT.

The chain combines TRBV4-3 with TRBJ2-1; 8 nucleotides agree with TRBD2. The CDR3 totals 16 residues. Losses at the gene ends were 2 bases for V and 3 bases for J; bases not matched to a gene: 6. Germline V gives CDR1 LGHNA, CDR2 YSLEER. The CDR3 reads CASSQLIAGRYNEQFF. CDR3 bases: TGCGCCAGCAGCCAACTGATAGCGGGGCGCTACAATGAGCAGTTCTTC.

This chain links TRBV4-3 with TRBJ2-1, with D perhaps TRBD1 or TRBD2 (5 bases each). Trimming took 0 bases from V and 6 from J, leaving 27 bases between them. This CDR3 is 20 amino acids long. Per the germline V gene, CDR1 is LGHNA and CDR2 is YSLEER. The CDR3, as DNA: TGCGCCAGCAGCCAAGATGGGGGAAGGTGGCTCCCGCCCCGAGGCAATGAGCAGTTCTTC. This encodes CASSQDGGRWLPPRGNEQFF.